This T cell receptor beta chain appears in the sequencing data of a study of OX40 agonist ivuxolimab in advanced cancers. Study-wide background: The dose-escalation group included hepatocellular carcinoma, melanoma, renal cell carcinoma and head and neck cancer. Broader study findings: CD4+ and CD8+ T cells in blood underwent clonal expansion by week 6 at 0.1 to 3.0 mg/kg. Certain nonresponding patients likewise had low normalized T-cell clonal expansion.

The CDR3 has 13 amino acids. V was shortened by 3 bases and J by 5 bases, with 10 bases between the two germline ends. Germline V CDR1 and CDR2: MGHRA, YSYEKL. Of note for this clone: As yet, its antigen is unknown.

Assay: immunoSEQ multiplex PCR; the TCRdb copy retains only in-frame clones and omits some. Counted here are around 68,000 clones, under 90% occurring once; the ten biggest clones make up about 0.66%. This chain joins TRBV4-1 and TRBJ1-2, with D unclear. This TCR was recovered from an adult with an advanced solid tumor such as melanoma, head and neck, liver or kidney cancer. Sequencing was performed on CD4+ or CD8+ T cells sorted from blood, taken in a trial of the OX40 agonist ivuxolimab. The CDR3 here is CASSQYGVYGYTF. The CDR3 region has the DNA TGCGCCAGCAGCCAGTACGGGGTATATGGCTACACCTTC.